These 2 T cell receptor beta chains came from one sample sequenced in a study of T cell changes during pregnancy in multiple sclerosis. Measured with immunoSEQ multiplex PCR; TCRdb has only the in-frame clones, and not every one. The top ten clones hold under 0.55% of a sample with about 48,000 clones, 94% of them seen once. The sample in question was CD4+ T cells from peripheral blood mononuclear cells, obtained in the first trimester of pregnancy. The origin of the receptors is a female donor with multiple sclerosis, enrolled in a pregnancy study.

The J gene is TRBJ1-1, the V gene TRBV11-2, with D possibly being TRBD1 (5 bases). The CDR3 has 16 amino acids. With 5 bases removed from V and 4 bases from J, the gap between germline ends came to 20 bases. CDR1 SGHAT and CDR2 FQNNGV come from the germline V gene. The CDR3 DNA follows: TGTGCCAGCAGCCAGGGATTTGGGAGGCAGACCACTGAAGCTTTCTTT. Translation gives CASSQGFGRQTTEAFF.

The CDR3 coding sequence is TGTGCCAGCAGCTTACCCTCCCCACAGGGTGGGGGTTCACCCCTCCACTTT. Translated, it gives CASSLPSPQGGGSPLHF. J is TRBJ1-6 and V is TRBV7-9, with D tentatively TRBD1 (6 bases). Germline CDR1 SEHNR, CDR2 FQNEAQ (reference sequence). The CDR3 is made up of 17 amino acids. Trimming pared 2 bases from V and 9 bases from J, leaving 20 bases between.